These T cell receptor beta chains were read from a single sample in a study of memory CD4+ T cells and cytomegalovirus serostatus. Produced via immunoSEQ multiplex PCR; TCRdb's table is partial and in-frame only. The sample includes 35,000 to 50,000 clones, about three quarters seen only once; the top ten take around 0.6%. Input material: memory CD4+ T cells from blood. These TCRs come from an adult in good health and CMV-seronegative. Each CDR3 is given without its conserved first and last residue.

v_call cdr3_length cdr3_aa
TRBV29-1 12 SGTRGGPTGELF
TRBV6-1 11 ASIRDRANEQF
TRBV29-1 13 SVATGGVSSTEAF
TRBV18 12 ASSPDRVRNEQF
TRBV19 13 ASSIDRDNYQPQH
TRBV28 12 ASSFLGAGQPQH
TRBV28 11 ASSLGGGETQY
TRBV5-8 12 ASVPGGENTEAF
TRBV5-1 12 ASRSQGSQSPLH
TRBV6-1 10 ASSGLTGEAF
TRBV7-2 13 ASSLPRQGRNIQY
TRBV19 15 ASSTPPGGLSNQPQH
TRBV18 16 ASSPFELGQGNTGELF
TRBV10-3 15 AISGHQPGPRGNEQF
TRBV19 14 ASANLLAGGQETQY
TRBV19 13 ASTILGAQGNEQF
TRBV5-1 13 ASSLAGQLYNEQF
TRBV9 12 ASSVAGRPETQY
TRBV6-5 12 ASSPALSNQPQH
TRBV5-1 13 ASSLVAGNQETQY
TRBV6-5 13 ASRQDRGGNQPQH
TRBV5-1 12 ASSLSGRNTEAF
TRBV6-1 11 ASSRLVNTEAF
TRBV7-8 13 ASSWTGHSTGELF
TRBV5-5 14 ASSLAPGLRNYEQY
TRBV19 12 ASRWTGMNTEAF
TRBV20-1 9 SARNNYGYT
TRBV21-1 14 ASSATVAHPNQPQH
TRBV2 12 ASDLAGERDTQY
TRBV5-1 12 ASSLTGGFNEQF
TRBV6-5 11 ASISDRSPEAF
TRBV2 12 ASVYGVPYYGYT
TRBV6-6 10 ASANTGDTQY
TRBV27 15 ASSAGLAGGRPSTQY
TRBV2 12 ASEVRGGLDTQY
TRBV19 12 ASSIVSGRQPQH
TRBV2 14 ASRTSGGGITGELF
TRBV6-5 12 ASSYSGGSNEQY
TRBV9 13 ASSVSPRAGGGYT
TRBV2 9 ASSPLYEQY
TRBV2 11 ASTDRGNYGYT
TRBV5-1 13 ASSFVLGVQETQY
TRBV7-2 9 ASSRDYEQY
TRBV5-6 12 ASRDEVRNSPLH
TRBV19 17 ASSQLERDISSNRTEAF
TRBV4-1 14 ASSHTSGGLQETQY
TRBV7-8 13 ASSLIAGSTDTQY
TRBV11-3 14 ASSLDAWTGNTEAF
TRBV6-1 13 ASSDWGNVAQPQH
TRBV6-1 13 ASSEALGANEKLF
TRBV2 12 ASSEQGADETQY
TRBV5-1 16 ASSVYTLGDSGANVLT
TRBV7-3 14 ASSPWGGGDTDTQY